These 12 T cell receptor beta chains were sequenced from one sample in a study of tumor and adjacent non-tumor tissue in lung cancer listed by TCRdb under 2018. RNA was isolated from bulk unsorted tissue, and RNA quality was assessed with a NanoDrop ND-1000 and an Agilent 2100. Distant non-tumor tissue taken more than 3 cm from the tumor edge was used as the normal lung sample. The method was multiplex PCR. Instrument used: Illumina HiSeq 2500. TCRbeta libraries were constructed through three rounds of nested PCR with primers (Table S4) according to protocols adapted from ARM-PCR. TCRdb reworked the public reads: Q25 trimming with fastp, MiXCR clone assembly, productive beta chains retained. Entries are consolidated by CDR3 protein sequence, retaining the most common genes and DNA. The sample yields more than 75,000 distinct CDR3 sequences; 80% were counted once. The ten largest clones take up roughly 33% of the sample.

The sample comprised distant non-tumor lung tissue. These receptors all stem from a man aged 55 to 70 with small cell lung cancer.

Notes on this clonotype: A read error is possible here, since a much larger clone lies one base away. This chain links TRBV20-1 with TRBJ2-1; 12 bases fit TRBD2. This CDR3 contains 16 residues. The germline CDR1 and CDR2 sequences are DFQATT and SNEGSKA (reference sequence). J was trimmed by 2 bases and V by 5 bases; bases with no gene match: 7. DNA for the CDR3: TGCAGTGCTTCCTCTAGCGGGAGGGCGCCCTACAATGAGCAGTTCTTC. Translated, it gives CSASSSGRAPYNEQFF.

This clonotype was picked up one time. At one of its ends the junction is not consistent with the germline gene, which may arise from a read error. The CDR3 DNA sequence: TGTACCATCAGTGCGGAGGAAGAGACCCAGTACTTC. Amino acids: CTISAEEETQYF. V and J are TRBV10-3 and TRBJ2-5, with D perhaps TRBD2 (5 bases). The CDR3 contains 12 residues. CDR1 ENHRY and CDR2 SYGVKD come from the germline V gene.

In its sample, this clonotype was seen a few times. This chain joins TRBV20-1 and TRBJ1-2, with a possible D match to TRBD1 (5 bases). Trimming removed 5 bases at V and 6 bases at J, with 16 bases between. CDR1 is DFQATT and CDR2 is SNEGSKA in the germline V gene (reference sequence). This CDR3 region has 13 residues. CDR3 sequence: CSAGARGRNGYTF. The CDR3, as DNA: TGCAGTGCTGGCGCGCGGGGGAGGAATGGCTACACCTTC.

This clonotype was seen a few times. One base away lies a much larger clone, so this may be a sequencing read error. This sequence joins TRBV7-9 and TRBJ1-1; 10 bases are a match to TRBD1. In germline, CDR1 is SEHNR, CDR2 FQNEAQ (reference sequence). This CDR3 is built from 14 residues. The CDR3 is CAGSLGQGSTEAFF. The CDR3, as DNA: TGTGCCGGCAGCTTGGGACAGGGGAGTACTGAAGCTTTCTTT.

Turning to this clonotype: A much larger clone sits a single nucleotide away, making a read error possible. The chain recombines TRBV30 with TRBJ1-2; TRBD1 might be the D (5 bases). The germline CDR1 and CDR2 sequences are GTSNPN and SVGIG (reference sequence). The CDR3 contains 14 residues. Trimming cost V 4 bases and J 3 bases, with 15 bases left between them. CDR3 in DNA: TGTGCCTGGATCTGGGCAAGGGGCGACTATGGCTACACCTTC. Translated: CAWIWARGDYGYTF.

The V and J genes are TRBV10-2 and TRBJ2-3, with unresolved D. V was trimmed by 8 bases and J by 6 bases, leaving 18 bases between them. The CDR3 runs 14 residues. Germline assignment: CDR1 WSHSY and CDR2 SAAADI. The CDR3 coding sequence is TGCGCCAGCTGCGACACTCGAGGCAAGGATACGCAGTATTTT. It yields the protein CASCDTRGKDTQYF.

Regarding this clonotype: An end of the junction does not agree with germline; a read error may underlie this. The chain employs TRBV29-1 and TRBJ2-2; 12 nucleotides align to TRBD2. This CDR3 comprises 15 residues. Per the germline V gene, CDR1 is SQVTM and CDR2 is ANQGSEA. The CDR3 DNA is TGCAGCGCCGAACTATGGACTAGCGGGACCGGGGAGTTGTTTTTT. Protein product: CSAELWTSGTGELFF.

V usage is TRBV6-5 and J usage is TRBJ1-1, with D unclear. This CDR3 is 13 amino acids long. The V gene lost 8 bases and the J gene lost 5 bases, with 15 bases spanning the gap. The germline V gene encodes CDR1 MNHEY and CDR2 SVGAGI. The CDR3 loop reads CASDSTRGTEAFF. The CDR3 bases are TGTGCCAGCGATTCTACGAGAGGGACTGAAGCTTTCTTT.

In regard to this clonotype: It may be a read error: a sequence one base away is much more abundant. This is likely a read error, given that the CDR3 carries no conserved phenylalanine or tryptophan at its end. The chain recombines TRBV6-1 with TRBJ2-2; D may be TRBD1 (7 bases). This CDR3 has 15 residues. Germline loops: CDR1 MNHNS, CDR2 SASEGT. CDR3 sequence: CACSETRGQVGELFS. CDR3 nucleotides: TGTGCCTGCAGTGAGACTAGGGGGCAAGTCGGGGAGCTGTTTTCT.

This clonotype was found once. Just one base apart from a much larger clone, this may be a read error. The rearrangement uses TRBV20-1 and TRBJ2-3; TRBD2 matches 7 bases. Germline loops: CDR1 DFQATT, CDR2 SNEGSKA (reference sequence). This CDR3 has 14 amino acids. The CDR3 protein is CSARVTSRTGTQYF. CDR3 bases: TGCAGTGCTAGGGTGACTAGCCGCACAGGTACGCAGTATTTT.

In regard to this clonotype: A read error is possible here, since a much larger clone lies one base away. J is TRBJ2-4 and V is TRBV12-3 or TRBV12-4; D ambiguous. The CDR3 is 13 amino acids. Here the CDR3 reads CVSSSNTANIQYF. The CDR3 DNA reads TGTGTCAGCAGTTCCAACACCGCCAACATTCAGTACTTC.

Of note for this clonotype: One junction end disagrees with the germline gene, perhaps due to a read error. The genes are TRBV6-1 and TRBJ2-5; tentative D call: TRBD2 (5 bases). The CDR3 runs to 14 residues. From germline, CDR1 is MNHNS and CDR2 SASEGT. In DNA form, the CDR3 reads TGTGCCAGCAGTGAAGCGGGAGCGATAGAGACCCAGTACTTT. Translating it yields CASSEAGAIETQYF.